This TCR beta chain emerged from a study of blood T cell repertoires in COVID-19. About the study: Researchers got acute and convalescent COVID-19 samples from the United States, Italy and Spain.

With 1 base removed from V and 4 bases from J, the gap between germline ends came to 8 bases. Germline V gene lookup returns CDR1 MGHRA and CDR2 YSYEKL. The CDR3 is 13 amino acids. The protocol was immunoSEQ multiplex PCR, while the TCRdb copy is restricted to in-frame clones and leaves out a portion. The table shows roughly 110,000 clones, with more than 65% occurring only once. The source of this sequence is a man aged 50 or older with acute or convalescent COVID-19. The sequenced material came from peripheral blood. The chain combines TRBV4-1 with TRBJ2-7; D uncertain. CDR3 in amino acids: CASSQVERYEQYF. CDR3 bases: TGCGCCAGCAGCCAAGTTGAGAGGTACGAGCAGTACTTC.